This entry describes one T cell receptor (beta chain). The antigen is undetermined. TCRdb reanalysed the 5' RACE reads using MiXCR and keeps one entry per CDR3 protein. The sample holds a few hundred thousand distinct CDR3 sequences, about a fifth seen once. Germline loops: CDR1 SGHAT, CDR2 FQNNGV. The CDR3 runs to 12 residues. The V and J ends lost 10 bases and 0 bases respectively, with 9 bases between them. This sample stems from a study of T cells after yellow fever vaccination. Study details: SMART-Seq v4 Ultra Low Input served to prepare low-cell-number fractions.

Study observations and caveats: Weaker, the secondary response had a peak occurring faster, on day 5 versus 15. Abundant contaminating clonotypes from the bulk population could appear in FACS-sorted repertoires. Among primary-vaccination clones, most reappeared after the booster, at almost 98% for CD4 and 85% to 90% for CD8.

The source material was PBMCs, sampled 15 days after the yellow fever booster vaccination. This clonotype was sampled from a man between 25 and 39 years old who received the YFV17D yellow fever vaccine. This chain connects TRBV11-2 to TRBJ1-1; D ambiguous. CDR3: CATASMNTEAFF. The CDR3 DNA follows: TGTGCCACGGCAAGCATGAACACTGAAGCTTTCTTT.